This T cell receptor beta chain was captured in a study of shared clonotypes between healthy human individuals. Genomic DNA per cell subset filled all wells of several immunoSEQ plates. Sequenced by immunoSEQ multiplex PCR; TCRdb stores in-frame clones only, minus some. There are about 980,000 clones in the sample; 76% occur only once, and about 1.5% lies in the top ten. This clone was detected many times. The ends were cut back, 3 bases at V and 6 bases at J, with 12 bases in the middle. CDR3 size: 14 residues. Germline CDR1 is SGDLS and CDR2 is YYNGEE. The clonotype comes from a man aged 18 to 29 in good health. This sequence joins TRBV9 and TRBJ1-4, with a possible D match to TRBD1 (5 bases). Sequencing was done on a sample of memory CD4+ T cells sorted from blood. Subset of the sample: CD45RA-negative fraction. This CDR3 is CASSGGEGHEKLFF. The CDR3 coding sequence is TGTGCCAGCAGCGGAGGGGAAGGCCATGAAAAACTGTTTTTT.